This T cell receptor beta chain was sequenced during a study of T cells in Graves' hyperthyroidism and ophthalmopathy. RNA transcripts served as the template for amplifying TCR beta CDR3 regions. The TCR CDR3 first-round RT-PCR relied on the HTBI primer set. From the multiplex PCR reads, TCRdb called clonotypes with MiXCR, one entry per CDR3 protein. The data contain roughly 840,000 distinct CDR3 sequences, roughly 40% of them singletons. When ophthalmopathy did not progress within 18 months, Graves' hyperthyroidism was considered stable. Newly diagnosed patients aged 18 to 65 had hyperthyroidism of under 2 months' duration. Patients were excluded for uncontrolled infection, other autoimmune disease, pregnancy or lactation. From less than 13 ml of fresh peripheral blood, PBMCs were isolated. This CDR3 has 12 amino acids. The V end lost 2 bases, the J end lost 10 bases, and 8 bases lay between the germline ends. Germline lookup yields CDR1 KGHDR and CDR2 SFDVKD.

This clonotype was observed many times. The sequencing sample was made of blood. The chain uses TRBV24-1 and TRBJ1-5; TRBD1 might be the D (6 bases). This TCR was sampled from a man in his late teens or twenties with Graves' hyperthyroidism. DNA of the CDR3: TGTGCCACCAGTGATTGGGGGCCACCCCAGCATTTT. Translation: CATSDWGPPQHF.